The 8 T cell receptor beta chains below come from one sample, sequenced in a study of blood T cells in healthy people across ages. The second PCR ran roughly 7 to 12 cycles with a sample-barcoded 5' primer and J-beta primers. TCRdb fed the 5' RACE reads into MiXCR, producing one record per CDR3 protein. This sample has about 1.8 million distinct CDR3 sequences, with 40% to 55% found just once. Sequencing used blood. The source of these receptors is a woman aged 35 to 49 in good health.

Here the CDR3 reads CASSKPGQTLFSYEQYF. In nucleotides, the CDR3 is TGTGCCAGCAGCAAACCGGGACAGACTTTGTTCTCCTACGAGCAGTACTTC. The rearrangement links TRBV21-1 to TRBJ2-7; the table names TRBD1, a call not compared with the DNA. TRBV21-1 is listed as a pseudogene. CDR3 size: 17 residues.

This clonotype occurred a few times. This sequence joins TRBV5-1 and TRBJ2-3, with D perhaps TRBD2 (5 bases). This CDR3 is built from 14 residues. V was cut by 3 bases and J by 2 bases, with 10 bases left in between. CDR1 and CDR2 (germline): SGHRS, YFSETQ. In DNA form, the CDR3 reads TGCGCCAGCAGCTCGGGGAAATCCACAGATACGCAGTATTTT. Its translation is CASSSGKSTDTQYF. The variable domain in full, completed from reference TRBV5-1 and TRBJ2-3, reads KAGVTQTPRYLIKTRGQQVTLSCSPISGHRSVSWYQQTPGQGLQFLFEYFSETQRNKGNFPGRFSGRQFSNSRSEMNVSTLELGDSALYLCASSSGKSTDTQYFGPGTRLTVL.

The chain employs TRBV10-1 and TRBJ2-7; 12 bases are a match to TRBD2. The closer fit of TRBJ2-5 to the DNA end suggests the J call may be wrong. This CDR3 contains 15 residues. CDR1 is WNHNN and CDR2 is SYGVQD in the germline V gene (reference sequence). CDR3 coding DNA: TGCGCCAGCAGTGGACGGACTAGCGGGGAAGAGACCCAGTACTTC. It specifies CASSGRTSGEETQYF.

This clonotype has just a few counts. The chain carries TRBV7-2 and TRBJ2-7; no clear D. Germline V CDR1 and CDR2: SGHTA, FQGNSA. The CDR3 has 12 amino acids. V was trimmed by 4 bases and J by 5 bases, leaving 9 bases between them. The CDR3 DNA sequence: TGTGCCAGCAGCTCTCTTAACGACGAGCAGTACTTC. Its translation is CASSSLNDEQYF.

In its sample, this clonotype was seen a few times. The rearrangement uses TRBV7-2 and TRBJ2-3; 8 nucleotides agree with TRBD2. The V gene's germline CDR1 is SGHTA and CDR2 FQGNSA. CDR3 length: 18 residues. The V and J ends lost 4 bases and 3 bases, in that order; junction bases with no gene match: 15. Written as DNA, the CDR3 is TGTGCCAGCAGCTCAGGAGGGTGGGGTAGCGGGGTAACAGATACGCAGTATTTT. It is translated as CASSSGGWGSGVTDTQYF.

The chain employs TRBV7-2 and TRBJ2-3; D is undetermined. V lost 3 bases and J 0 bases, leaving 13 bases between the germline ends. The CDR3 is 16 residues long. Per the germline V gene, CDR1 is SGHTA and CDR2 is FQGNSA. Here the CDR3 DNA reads TGTGCCAGCAGCTTCGGGCAGGTTTCGAGCACAGATACGCAGTATTTT. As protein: CASSFGQVSSTDTQYF.

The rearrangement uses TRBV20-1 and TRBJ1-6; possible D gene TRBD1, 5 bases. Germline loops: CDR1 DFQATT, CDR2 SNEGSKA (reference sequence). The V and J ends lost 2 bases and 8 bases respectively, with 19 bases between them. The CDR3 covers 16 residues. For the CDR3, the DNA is TGCAGTGCTAGACCTGCAGGGCCTCTGGGCCATTCACCCCTCCACTTT. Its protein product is CSARPAGPLGHSPLHF.

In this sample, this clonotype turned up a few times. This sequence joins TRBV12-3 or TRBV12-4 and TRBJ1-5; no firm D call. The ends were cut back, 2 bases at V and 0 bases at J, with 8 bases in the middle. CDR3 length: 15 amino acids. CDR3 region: CASSLIGYSNQPQHF. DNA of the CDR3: TGTGCCAGCAGTTTAATCGGTTATAGCAATCAGCCCCAGCATTTT.